This note documents a single TCR beta chain sequence. The clone's antigen remains unknown. No much larger clone exists at a distance of one base, and base qualities are not known. The donors were 40 or so Caucasian individuals from Russia, aged about 6 to 100 years, who were systemically healthy. Each donor gave ten milliliters of peripheral blood, collected into EDTA-treated Vacutainer tubes. Ficoll-Paque density-gradient centrifugation was used to isolate PBMCs, with at least 7 million per sample. Total RNA, at least 6 micrograms per sample, was extracted from PBMCs with Trizol reagent. The percentages of naive CD45RAhigh/CD27high T cells were determined by flow cytometry on a PBMC aliquot from every donor. V and J are trimmed by 6 bases and 5 bases, and the gene matches miss 10 bases of the junction. CDR1 and CDR2, looked up from the germline V gene, are SNHLY and FYNNEI. The CDR3 starts with the cysteine, ends with the phenylalanine, and has 15 residues. The only DNA kept is the CDR3, 45 bases in frame from the first base.

The sample is drawn from a study of blood T cells in healthy people across ages (dated by TCRdb to between 2014 and 2017). At the level of the whole study: In model experiments, template switching captured about one uniquely barcoded TCR beta cDNA molecule for every two T cells. For two donors (one aged 18 to 30 and one aged 80 or older), the study analyzed two additional independent replicas of 1 million unique cDNA reads from the same blood draw. To avoid experimental bias, donors of different ages were distributed randomly across sequencing lanes. Four age groups were formed from the donors: young (average about 16 years), middle-aged (approximately 39), aged (approximately 60) and long-lived (around 82). To track age-related changes in TCR beta repertoire diversity, the study relied on deep sequencing normalized with unique cDNA molecular identifiers. General study outcomes and caveats: The percentage of naive T cells measured by flow cytometry correlated strongly with observed TCR beta diversity. Observed TCR beta diversity per million T cells fell roughly linearly with age, and a significant reduction was already apparent by age roughly 41. Donor CMV infection status was unknown, potentially confounding age-related changes in expanded clonotypes. Conclusive comparison of naive and antigen-experienced compartments was prevented by the profiling of bulk unsorted PBMCs. The long-lived group showed more naive CD4+ T cells, fewer expanded clones and increased TCR diversity than the aged group, suggesting age selection. Estimates of total diversity based on one million sequenced T cells were considered lower bounds and underestimates.

Libraries were made using 5' RACE. Sequencer: Illumina HiSeq 2500. A second PCR of about 7 to 12 cycles was run with a J-beta primer mix and a sample-barcoded 5' primer. Each TCR beta cDNA molecule received a unique molecular identifier from a template-switch 5' adaptor carrying 12 random nucleotides. At least 2.5 million CDR3-containing paired-end reads were obtained from each sample. First-strand cDNA synthesis was performed from all RNA using the Mint cDNA synthesis kit, with priming by a TRBC-specific oligonucleotide. Following uracil-DNA glycosylase treatment, all cDNA underwent a first 18-cycle PCR with the universal primers M1SS and BC2_uni_R. The published analysis was carried out like this. Normalization of each sample was performed by random selection of 1 million high-quality reads, each carrying a distinct molecular identifier. Reads with shared molecular identifiers were discarded instead of being binned into consensus sequences. CDR3 identification, clonotype clustering and error correction used MiTCR with a Q25 quality threshold and the strictest error-elimination algorithm. Lower-bound total TCR beta diversity was estimated with a nonparametric unseen species model using Euler transformation. TCRdb handled the public reads itself, with Q25 trimming in fastp and clone calling in MiXCR, and kept productive beta chains. Each entry merges the rows of one CDR3 protein and shows their most common DNA and genes. TCRdb, rather than the study authors, made the V and J calls. For this sample the table gives some 800,000 distinct CDR3 sequences, of which 40% to 50% were detected only once. The ten largest account for about 21% of the sample.

The V and J segments used are TRBV2 and TRBJ1-5; the central 7 bases match TRBD1. The TCR originated in a man aged 55 to 70 in good health. Sequences were obtained from blood. The sequenced DNA: TGTGCCAGCAGATCAAGTGGGACAGATCATCAGCCCCAGCATTTT. It encodes CASRSSGTDHQPQHF.